This T cell receptor beta chain came from a study of memory CD4+ T cells and cytomegalovirus serostatus. Germline V gene data show CDR1 as MNHEY and CDR2 as SVGAGI. The CDR3 contains 16 residues. Trimming stripped 3 bases from V and 4 bases from J, with 18 bases between. General observations from the study: 67 of 164 known CMV-associated TCRbeta sequences appeared in CD4+ memory.

Single viable CD3+CD4+CD8-CD45RO+ cells were sorted as the memory CD4+ T cells. With respect to this clone: Its target is not known.

The method was immunoSEQ multiplex PCR; TCRdb's version includes in-frame clones alone and lacks a portion of them. The sample holds over 75,000 clones; about 80% are singletons and the top ten take 3.6%. The sample consisted of memory CD4+ T cells from blood. J is TRBJ1-2 and V is TRBV6-5, with D hard to call. The source of this sequence is an adult in good health and CMV-seropositive. The CDR3 region has the DNA TGTGCCAGCAGTTATCTGGGTTCCGGGTCCCTCTATGGCTACACCTTC. Translating it yields CASSYLGSGSLYGYTF.